These 8 T cell receptor beta chains were sequenced from one sample in a study of beta chain features in type 1 diabetes. Investigators reverse transcribed all isolated RNA, so they sequenced expressed TCRB transcripts. TCRdb keeps only in-frame clones here, not all; method: immunoSEQ multiplex PCR. The table lists roughly 150,000 clones, roughly 9% of them singletons, with around 0.7% in the top ten. These TCRs' antigens remain unknown. Study-wide points: Across all four CD4+ subsets, people with type 1 diabetes showed modestly shorter TCRB CDR3s.

The sequenced sample was central memory CD4+ T cells from blood. The source is a woman aged 25-40 years with type 1 diabetes.

The chain combines TRBV5-1 with TRBJ2-3; 13 bases match TRBD2. Looked up from germline, CDR1 is SGHRS and CDR2 is YFSETQ. This CDR3 has 16 amino acids. Trimming at V came to 4 bases and at J to 0 bases, leaving 2 bases not matched to a gene. The CDR3 DNA is TGCGCCAGCAGCCCGGGACTAGCGGGGAGCACAGATACGCAGTATTTT. As protein: CASSPGLAGSTDTQYF. The full variable domain, completed using reference TRBV5-1 and TRBJ2-3, is KAGVTQTPRYLIKTRGQQVTLSCSPISGHRSVSWYQQTPGQGLQFLFEYFSETQRNKGNFPGRFSGRQFSNSRSEMNVSTLELGDSALYLCASSPGLAGSTDTQYFGPGTRLTVL.

The chain has TRBV5-1 and TRBJ1-3; TRBD1 matches at 7 bases. After removal of 8 bases from V and 4 bases from J, the junction contained 15 bases not matched to a gene. The CDR3 has 16 amino acids. Germline CDR1 reads SGHRS; CDR2 reads YFSETQ. CDR3: CASRTGGSDSGNTIYF. Written as DNA, the CDR3 is TGCGCCAGTAGGACAGGCGGTTCGGACTCCGGAAACACCATATATTTT.

The sample holds a few counts of this clone. The J gene is TRBJ2-7, the V gene TRBV14, with 8 bases identical to TRBD1. Germline CDR1 is SGHDN and CDR2 is FVKESK. The CDR3 loop spans 16 amino acids. Trimming took 1 base from V and 4 from J; bases not matched to a gene: 9. Here the CDR3 DNA reads TGTGCCAGCAGCCAAGGAGGGTCAGGGGGCCTTTACGAGCAGTACTTC. Protein sequence: CASSQGGSGGLYEQYF.

There are a few counts of this clone. The rearrangement joins TRBV29-1 to TRBJ2-3; TRBD2 aligns across 7 bases. This CDR3 region has 17 residues. CDR1 SQVTM and CDR2 ANQGSEA come from the germline V gene. J lost 2 bases, V lost 1 base, and 12 bases had no gene match. CDR3: CSVEGVWRERDTDTQYF. CDR3 DNA sequence: TGCAGCGTTGAAGGGGTATGGCGGGAGCGGGACACAGATACGCAGTATTTT.

There are a few counts of this clone. The chain uses TRBV14 and TRBJ2-1, with D perhaps matching TRBD1 (5 bases). V shed 4 bases and J shed 5 bases, with 15 bases lying between them. The germline CDR1 and CDR2 sequences are SGHDN and FVKESK. This CDR3 has 15 residues. The DNA for the CDR3 is TGTGCCAGCAGCCGCGGCGTGGGGCTGGACAATGAGCAGTTCTTC. It encodes CASSRGVGLDNEQFF.

This clone was observed a few times. The J gene is TRBJ1-1, the V gene TRBV4-1, with D hard to call. In germline, CDR1 is MGHRA, CDR2 YSYEKL. V lost 4 bases, J lost 1 base, and 7 bases lay in between. The CDR3 covers 13 residues. The CDR3 bases are TGCGCCAGCAGCCGCGGGCCGAACACTGAAGCTTTCTTT. Encoded protein: CASSRGPNTEAFF.

This clone was detected a few times. CDR3 sequence reads: CAWTQQVNTEAFF. CDR3 DNA sequence: TGTGCCTGGACTCAACAGGTTAACACTGAAGCTTTCTTT. This sequence joins TRBV30 and TRBJ1-1; maybe TRBD1 (5 bases). Trimming took off 4 bases at V and 2 bases at J, with 11 bases between the two ends. The CDR3 loop spans 13 amino acids. The germline gives CDR1 GTSNPN, CDR2 SVGIG (reference sequence).

V and J are TRBV15 and TRBJ1-2, with D unclear. Looked up from germline, CDR1 is LNHNV and CDR2 is YYDKDF (reference sequence). V lost 0 bases to trimming and J lost 0 bases, with 5 bases between them. This CDR3 comprises 14 residues. As DNA, the CDR3 is TGTGCCACCAGCAGAGATGCGGCTAACTATGGCTACACCTTC. This sequence encodes CATSRDAANYGYTF. The full variable domain, in which reference TRBV15 and TRBJ1-2 provide the parts outside the CDR3, is DAMVIQNPRYQVTQFGKPVTLSCSQTLNHNVMYWYQQKSSQAPKLLFHYYDKDFNNEADTPDNFQSRRPNTSFCFLDIRSPGLGDTAMYLCATSRDAANYGYTFGSGTRLTVV.